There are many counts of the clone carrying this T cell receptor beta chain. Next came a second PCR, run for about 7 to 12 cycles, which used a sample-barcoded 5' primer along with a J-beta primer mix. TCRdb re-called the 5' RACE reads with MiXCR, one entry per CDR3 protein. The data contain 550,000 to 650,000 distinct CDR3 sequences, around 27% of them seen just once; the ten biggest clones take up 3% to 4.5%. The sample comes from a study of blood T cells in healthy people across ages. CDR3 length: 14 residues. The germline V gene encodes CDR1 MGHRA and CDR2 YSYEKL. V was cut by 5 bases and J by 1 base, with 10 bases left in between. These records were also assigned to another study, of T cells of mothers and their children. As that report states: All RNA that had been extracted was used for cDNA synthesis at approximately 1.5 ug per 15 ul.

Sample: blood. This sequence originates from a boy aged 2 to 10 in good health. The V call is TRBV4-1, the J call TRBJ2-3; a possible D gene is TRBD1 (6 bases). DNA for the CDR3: TGCGCCAGCAGCTACAGGGTTGGCACAGATACGCAGTATTTT. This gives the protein CASSYRVGTDTQYF.